This T cell receptor beta chain appears in the sequencing data of a study of shared clonotypes between healthy human individuals. Only in-frame clones appear in the TCRdb table, and some are missing; sequencing was by immunoSEQ multiplex PCR. Of 2 million or so clones listed, 85% to 95% are singletons. This clonotype was obtained from a man aged 18 to 30 in good health. The specimen was naive CD4+ T cells sorted from blood. Specified subset: CD45RA+ positively selected.

CDR3 in amino acids: CSVVMGASSTDTQYF. CDR3 DNA: TGCAGCGTTGTTATGGGAGCCTCTAGCACAGATACGCAGTATTTT. The genes are TRBV29-1 and TRBJ2-3, with D possibly matching TRBD2 (5 bases). V was trimmed by 4 bases and J by 0 bases, leaving 14 bases between them. The CDR3 sequence is 15 residues long. The germline CDR1 and CDR2 sequences are SQVTM and ANQGSEA.